The 13 T cell receptor beta chains reported below all come from one sample, sequenced in a study of human T cells and chemical hapten exposure. As to time point: patch test 1, 2 weeks after DPC sensitization. Treatment here: therapeutic diphenylcyclopropenone sensitization with weekly scalp DPC. MiXCR was run by TCRdb on the RACE reads, yielding one entry per CDR3 protein. Among around 120,000 distinct CDR3 sequences listed, about 12% were seen once. The sample consisted of whole blood, taken in connection with sensitization to the hapten diphenylcyclopropenone (DPC). The receptors here all came from a woman aged 45-65 years with alopecia areata. Some clones in this sample may be carry-over from other donors' samples.

This clonotype was counted at least ten times. This chain connects TRBV7-9 to TRBJ2-6, with 11 bases fitting TRBD1. The CDR3 has 23 residues. Germline V lookup: CDR1 SEHNR, CDR2 FQNEAQ (reference sequence). The V and J ends lost 5 bases and 1 base, in that order; junction bases with no gene match: 22. This CDR3 is CASSLTRTGGASRQYSGANVLTF. The CDR3 DNA follows: TGTGCCAGCAGCCTCACCAGGACAGGGGGCGCGAGTCGACAGTATTCTGGGGCCAACGTCCTGACTTTC. Combining the CDR3 with reference TRBV7-9 and TRBJ2-6 gives the whole variable domain DTGVSQNPRHKITKRGQNVTFRCDPISEHNRLYWYRQTLGQGPEFLTYFQNEAQLEKSRLLSDRFSAERPKGSFSTLEIQRTEQGDSAMYLCASSLTRTGGASRQYSGANVLTFGAGSRLTVL.

This clonotype was observed a handful of times. This chain uses TRBV20-1 with TRBJ2-7, with D perhaps matching TRBD1 (6 bases). The V and J ends lost 3 bases and 5 bases respectively, with 8 bases between them. In germline, CDR1 is DFQATT, CDR2 SNEGSKA (reference sequence). CDR3 length equals 11 residues. This CDR3 is CSARDSDEQYF. The CDR3 nucleotides read TGCAGTGCTAGGGACAGCGACGAGCAGTACTTC.

The table lists this clonotype with a few counts. V is TRBV24-1 and J is TRBJ1-2, with a weak D call TRBD1 (5 bases). V lost 2 bases and J 6 bases, leaving 18 bases between the germline ends. The CDR3 covers 16 residues. The germline CDR1 and CDR2 sequences are KGHDR and SFDVKD. The CDR3 bases are TGTGCCACCAGTGATTCCTCCCTAACAGGCTTCGATGGCTACACCTTC. This translates into CATSDSSLTGFDGYTF.

The chain uses TRBV6-2 or TRBV6-3 and TRBJ1-1; no clear D gene. V lost 2 bases to trimming and J lost 5 bases, with 15 bases between them. Per germline, CDR1 MNHEY and CDR2 SVGEGT. The CDR3 runs to 15 residues. The CDR3 is CASSYIAPGGTEAFF. As DNA, the CDR3 is TGTGCCAGCAGTTACATTGCCCCAGGAGGGACTGAAGCTTTCTTT.

This clonotype has just a few counts. The rearrangement links TRBV29-1 to TRBJ2-1; D is unclear. The length of the CDR3 is 11 residues. V was shortened by 4 bases and J by 7 bases, with 8 bases between the two germline ends. Germline V gene data show CDR1 as SQVTM and CDR2 as ANQGSEA. CDR3 residues: CSVGGWNEQFF. The CDR3 nucleotides read TGCAGCGTTGGAGGTTGGAATGAGCAGTTCTTC.

The chain recombines TRBV7-2 with TRBJ1-6, with 9 bases matching TRBD1. The CDR3 extends over 16 amino acids. Trimming removed 5 bases from V and 8 bases from J; junction bases left unmatched: 10. Germline V CDR1 and CDR2: SGHTA, FQGNSA. The CDR3: CASSVTQGARDSPLHF. The CDR3 DNA follows: TGTGCCAGCAGCGTAACACAGGGGGCCAGGGATTCACCCCTCCACTTT.

V usage is TRBV5-1 and J usage is TRBJ1-2; D unclear. The germline CDR1 and CDR2 sequences are SGHRS and YFSETQ. The CDR3 consists of 14 residues. V gave up 0 bases and J gave up 5 bases, with 11 bases separating them. The CDR3, as DNA: TGCGCCAGCAGCTTGGAGTGGTGGGGTTATGGCTACACCTTC. It encodes CASSLEWWGYGYTF.

The chain couples TRBV7-9 to TRBJ1-1; 9 bases are shared with TRBD1. V trimming: 5 bases; J trimming: 6 bases; junction bases outside the gene matches: 10. CDR1 is SEHNR and CDR2 is FQNEAQ in the germline V gene (reference sequence). The CDR3 loop spans 15 amino acids. DNA of the CDR3: TGTGCCAGCAGCCCGCGGGGACAGGGAAACGCTGAAGCTTTCTTT. It yields the protein CASSPRGQGNAEAFF.

In this sample, this clonotype turned up many times. This chain connects TRBV7-6 to TRBJ1-1; a weak D match, TRBD1 (5 bases). The CDR3 contains 13 residues. Germline lookup yields CDR1 SGHVS and CDR2 FNYEAQ. Trimming pared 6 bases from V and 0 bases from J, leaving 8 bases between. In DNA form, the CDR3 reads TGTGCCAGCAGAATAGGGGTGAACACTGAAGCTTTCTTT. The encoded protein is CASRIGVNTEAFF.

J is TRBJ1-4 and V is TRBV6-1, with D possibly being TRBD1 (5 bases). Germline CDR1 MNHNS, CDR2 SASEGT. The CDR3 spans 9 residues. The ends were cut back, 8 bases at V and 15 bases at J, with 10 bases in the middle. CDR3 DNA: TGTGCCAGCGGGGCCCGGTTGTTTTTT. It translates to CASGARLFF.

This clonotype has a count of ten or more. The chain links TRBV4-1 to TRBJ2-3; 12 bases match TRBD2. The junction had 12 bases not matched to a gene; V was cut back by 1 base and J by 4 bases. CDR1 and CDR2 from the germline V gene are MGHRA and YSYEKL. This CDR3 contains 19 residues. The CDR3 is CASSQAGASGGDWADTQYF. The DNA for the CDR3 is TGCGCCAGCAGCCAAGCAGGGGCTAGCGGGGGGGATTGGGCAGATACGCAGTATTTT.

This clonotype appeared a few times. The gene calls are TRBV10-3 and TRBJ1-1; TRBD1 might be the D (6 bases). This CDR3 has 14 amino acids. Germline CDR1 and CDR2: ENHRY and SYGVKD. Trimming cost V 8 bases and J 3 bases, with 16 bases left between them. The CDR3 DNA follows: TGTGCCATCGCCCACAGGGAGGGGGACACTGAAGCTTTCTTT. It encodes CAIAHREGDTEAFF.

This clonotype was recorded a few times. The chain carries TRBV11-1 and TRBJ2-7; possible D gene TRBD1, 6 bases. CDR3 length equals 14 residues. With 1 base removed from V and 5 bases from J, the gap between germline ends came to 12 bases. Germline V CDR1 and CDR2: SGHAT, FQDESV (reference sequence). The CDR3 region is CASSLDRDFHEQYF. CDR3 nucleotide sequence: TGTGCCAGCAGCTTAGACAGGGATTTCCACGAGCAGTACTTC.